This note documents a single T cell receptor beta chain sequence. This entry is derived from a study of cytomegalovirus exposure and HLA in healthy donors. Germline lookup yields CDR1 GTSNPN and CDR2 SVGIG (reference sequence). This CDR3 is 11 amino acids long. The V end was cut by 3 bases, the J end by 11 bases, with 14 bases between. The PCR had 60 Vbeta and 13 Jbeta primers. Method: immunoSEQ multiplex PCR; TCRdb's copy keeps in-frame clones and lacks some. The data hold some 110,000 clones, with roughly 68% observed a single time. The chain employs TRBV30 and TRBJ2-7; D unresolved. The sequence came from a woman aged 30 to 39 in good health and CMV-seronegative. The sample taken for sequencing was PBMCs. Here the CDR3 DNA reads TGTGCCTGGAGGATCTCTAGAACGGAGTACTTC. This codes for CAWRISRTEYF. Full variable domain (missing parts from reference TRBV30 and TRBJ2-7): SQTIHQWPATLVQPVGSPLSLECTVEGTSNPNLYWYRQAAGRGLQLLFYSVGIGQISSEVPQNLSASRPQDRQFILSSKKLLLSDSGFYLCAWRISRTEYFGPGTRLTVT.